This passage covers 27 T cell receptor beta chains from one sample sequenced in a study of T cell responses to AZD1222 COVID-19 vaccine. Sequenced by immunoSEQ multiplex PCR; TCRdb stores in-frame clones only, minus some. In the table there are 130,000 to 150,000 clones, 92% of which are singletons. The specimen comprised peripheral blood, sampled on day 0 of AZD1222 vaccination. All receptors derive from an adult in good health.

V is TRBV10-3 and J is TRBJ1-6; D unresolved. The germline V gene has CDR1 ENHRY and CDR2 SYGVKD. The CDR3 length is 14 residues. V dropped 6 bases and J dropped 7 bases, with 13 bases sitting between them. The CDR3 is CAIRERRNNSPLHF. For the CDR3, the DNA is TGTGCCATCAGGGAAAGACGGAACAATTCACCCCTCCACTTT.

This sequence joins TRBV4-2 and TRBJ1-2, with a possible D match to TRBD1 (5 bases). V lost 1 base to trimming and J lost 0 bases, with 9 bases between them. Germline CDR1 reads LGHNA; CDR2 reads YNFKEQ. The CDR3 runs to 15 residues. CDR3 bases: TGTGCCAGCAGCCAAGCGGGGGAGGCTAACTATGGCTACACCTTC. Protein product: CASSQAGEANYGYTF.

The chain has TRBV7-2 and TRBJ1-2, with 9 bases matching TRBD1. After removal of 5 bases from V and 7 bases from J, the junction contained 8 bases not matched to a gene. The CDR3 contains 14 residues. From germline, CDR1 is SGHTA and CDR2 FQGNSA. CDR3 sequence: CASSTTGTGSGYTF. In DNA form, the CDR3 reads TGTGCCAGCAGCACGACCGGGACAGGGTCTGGCTACACCTTC.

This clone was recorded a few times. This chain connects TRBV10-3 to TRBJ2-7, with a weak D call TRBD2 (6 bases). This CDR3 is built from 14 residues. V gave up 9 bases and J gave up 5 bases, with 20 bases separating them. Germline assignment: CDR1 ENHRY and CDR2 SYGVKD. This CDR3 is CAIREEGSRNEQYF. CDR3 sequence (DNA): TGTGCCATAAGAGAGGAGGGGTCAAGAAACGAGCAGTACTTC.

The chain recombines TRBV6-5 with TRBJ1-2; unclear D gene. CDR1 MNHEY and CDR2 SVGAGI come from the germline V gene. The CDR3 is made up of 14 amino acids. The V end lost 2 bases, the J end lost 5 bases, and 12 bases lay between the germline ends. The CDR3 DNA sequence: TGTGCCAGCAGTTACGCGAGACTTCCGTATGGCTACACCTTC. Amino acid sequence: CASSYARLPYGYTF.

The chain couples TRBV5-4 to TRBJ1-1; unclear D gene. The V end lost 0 bases, the J end lost 7 bases, and 7 bases lay between the germline ends. The CDR3 totals 12 residues. From germline, CDR1 is SGHNT and CDR2 YYREEE (reference sequence). The DNA of the CDR3 is TGTGCCAGCAGCTTGGCTTGGGGTGAAGCTTTCTTT. Residues: CASSLAWGEAFF. The full variable domain, completed using reference TRBV5-4 and TRBJ1-1, is ETGVTQSPTHLIKTRGQQVTLRCSSQSGHNTVSWYQQALGQGPQFIFQYYREEENGRGNFPPRFSGLQFPNYSSELNVNALELDDSALYLCASSLAWGEAFFGQGTRLTVV.

V gene TRBV13 combines with J gene TRBJ1-3, with D perhaps TRBD1 (5 bases). The CDR3 has 16 residues. V gave up 2 bases and J gave up 0 bases, with 11 bases separating them. Germline V lookup: CDR1 PRHDT, CDR2 FYEKMQ (reference sequence). DNA for the CDR3: TGTGCCAGCAGCTTAAATGGGGGGACCTCTGGAAACACCATATATTTT. Protein sequence: CASSLNGGTSGNTIYF. The variable domain in full, completed from reference TRBV13 and TRBJ1-3, reads AAGVIQSPRHLIKEKRETATLKCYPIPRHDTVYWYQQGPGQDPQFLISFYEKMQSDKGSIPDRFSAQQFSDYHSELNMSSLELGDSALYFCASSLNGGTSGNTIYFGEGSWLTVV.

The V and J genes are TRBV5-1 and TRBJ1-1; D ambiguous. V lost 3 bases and J lost 5, with 11 bases in between. CDR3 size: 13 residues. The germline V gene has CDR1 SGHRS and CDR2 YFSETQ. Here the CDR3 DNA reads TGCGCCAGCAGCTACTCGTCGGAAACTGAAGCTTTCTTT. This translates into CASSYSSETEAFF.

The V call is TRBV11-3, the J call TRBJ1-1; no definite D call. The germline CDR1 and CDR2 sequences are SGHNT and YENEEA. CDR3 length: 19 amino acids. V lost 1 base, J lost 4 bases, and 25 bases lay in between. This chain's CDR3 is CASSLAERTSGIRTTEAFF. In nucleotides, the CDR3 is TGTGCCAGCAGCTTAGCCGAACGGACGTCGGGAATAAGGACCACTGAAGCTTTCTTT.

This sequence joins TRBV6-5 and TRBJ2-3; 13 nucleotides align to TRBD2. Germline V CDR1 and CDR2: MNHEY, SVGAGI. The CDR3 is made up of 14 amino acids. With V trimmed by 7 bases and J by 3 bases, 1 base remained unmatched. DNA of the CDR3: TGTGCCAGCAAACTAGCGGGGGGGACAGATACGCAGTATTTT. This translates into CASKLAGGTDTQYF.

The chain recombines TRBV7-3 with TRBJ2-7; 8 bases match TRBD1. V lost 3 bases and J lost 3; bases outside the gene matches: 1. Germline CDR1 SGHTA, CDR2 FQGTGA. CDR3 length: 13 amino acids. The CDR3 reads CASSLDRVYEQYF. CDR3 nucleotides: TGTGCCAGCAGCTTGGACAGGGTCTACGAGCAGTACTTC.

CDR3 DNA sequence: TGTGCCACCAGTACCCACGGGACAGGGAGCTACAATGAGCAGTTCTTC. Protein sequence: CATSTHGTGSYNEQFF. The rearrangement uses TRBV15 and TRBJ2-1; TRBD1 aligns across 9 bases. The V and J ends lost 6 bases and 3 bases, in that order; junction bases with no gene match: 9. Germline V lookup: CDR1 LNHNV, CDR2 YYDKDF (reference sequence). This CDR3 is built from 16 residues.

This chain links TRBV7-3 with TRBJ2-3; 11 bases are a match to TRBD2. The CDR3 loop spans 16 amino acids. J lost 1 base, V lost 5 bases, and 5 bases had no gene match. Germline loops: CDR1 SGHTA, CDR2 FQGTGA. In nucleotides, the CDR3 is TGTGCCAGCAGCCCCAGGGGACTAGCGGGCACAGATACGCAGTATTTT. This translates into CASSPRGLAGTDTQYF. Using reference TRBV7-3 and TRBJ2-3 for the parts outside the CDR3, the full variable domain is GAGVSQTPSNKVTEKGKYVELRCDPISGHTALYWYRQSLGQGPEFLIYFQGTGAADDSGLPNDRFFAVRPEGSVSTLKIQRTERGDSAVYLCASSPRGLAGTDTQYFGPGTRLTVL.

The chain's CDR3 is CASSFGLAGFETQYF. CDR3 DNA: TGCGCCAGCAGCTTCGGACTAGCGGGCTTTGAGACCCAGTACTTC. J is TRBJ2-5 and V is TRBV5-1; TRBD2 matches 11 bases. The V gene's germline CDR1 is SGHRS and CDR2 YFSETQ. CDR3 length: 15 residues. Trimming cost V 2 bases and J 5 bases; bases outside gene matches: 5.

This chain uses TRBV7-8 with TRBJ1-2, with 8 nucleotides matching TRBD1. V shed 5 bases and J 6 bases; nucleotides not matched to a gene: 11. In germline, CDR1 is SGHVS, CDR2 FQNEAQ. The CDR3 totals 15 residues. CDR3 amino acids: CASSNTRTGINGYTF. The CDR3, as DNA: TGTGCCAGCAGCAACACACGGACAGGGATAAATGGCTACACCTTC.

The rearrangement uses TRBV27 and TRBJ2-7; D unclear. The V gene lost 6 bases and the J gene lost 1 base, with 7 bases spanning the gap. In germline, CDR1 is MNHEY, CDR2 SMNVEV (reference sequence). This CDR3 has 12 residues. In DNA, the CDR3 is TGTGCCAGCAGCCCCGGGTCCTACGAGCAGTACTTC. Protein product: CASSPGSYEQYF.

The J gene is TRBJ1-2, the V gene TRBV19; unclear D gene. Trimming cost V 7 bases and J 7 bases, with 19 bases left between them. The CDR3 extends over 14 amino acids. Germline CDR1 reads LNHDA; CDR2 reads SQIVND (reference sequence). CDR3 amino acids: CASIRDGRRGGYTF. The CDR3 bases are TGTGCCAGTATTAGGGATGGACGACGCGGTGGCTACACCTTC.

The chain has TRBV7-2 and TRBJ1-5; D is ambiguous. The CDR3 spans 13 residues. Germline CDR1 and CDR2: SGHTA and FQGNSA. The ends were cut back, 0 bases at V and 9 bases at J, with 9 bases in the middle. The CDR3 sequence is CASSLAQYLPQHF. DNA for the CDR3: TGTGCCAGCAGCTTAGCCCAATATCTGCCCCAGCATTTT.

In its sample, this clone was seen once. The V call is TRBV7-2, the J call TRBJ1-1, with TRBD1 as a possible D gene (6 bases). Trimming cost V 5 bases and J 1 base, with 11 bases left between them. CDR1 and CDR2 from the germline V gene are SGHTA and FQGNSA. This CDR3 comprises 14 residues. The CDR3 nucleotides read TGTGCCAGCAGCACAGGGCTCCCGAACACTGAAGCTTTCTTT. Protein: CASSTGLPNTEAFF.

V usage is TRBV9 and J usage is TRBJ2-1, with D tentatively TRBD2 (5 bases). CDR1 is SGDLS, CDR2 YYNGEE, per germline. With 0 bases removed from V and 7 bases from J, the gap between germline ends came to 14 bases. The CDR3 contains 15 residues. The DNA for the CDR3 is TGTGCCAGCAGCGTAGGTCTACTAGTATATAATGAGCAGTTCTTC. Translated, it gives CASSVGLLVYNEQFF.

The chain recombines TRBV24-1 with TRBJ2-1; 13 nucleotides agree with TRBD2. Germline CDR1 KGHDR, CDR2 SFDVKD. The junction had 1 base not matched to a gene; V was cut back by 7 bases and J by 8 bases. The CDR3 runs to 13 residues. Here the CDR3 reads CATRTSGGDEQFF. In DNA form, the CDR3 reads TGTGCCACCAGAACTAGCGGGGGGGATGAGCAGTTCTTC.

This rearrangement joins TRBV7-2 to TRBJ1-2, with D unresolved. V dropped 5 bases and J dropped 2 bases, with 9 bases sitting between them. The CDR3 length is 13 residues. The germline CDR1 and CDR2 sequences are SGHTA and FQGNSA. This chain's CDR3 is CASSPDINYGYTF. CDR3 DNA sequence: TGTGCCAGCAGCCCCGACATCAACTATGGCTACACCTTC.

This clone occurred a few times. The chain uses TRBV20-1 and TRBJ2-5, with 10 bases that match TRBD2. The CDR3 has 14 residues. Trimming took 3 bases from V and 4 from J; bases not matched to a gene: 5. Per germline, CDR1 DFQATT and CDR2 SNEGSKA (reference sequence). The CDR3 spells CSASLAGAGETQYF. The CDR3 coding sequence is TGCAGTGCTAGTCTAGCGGGGGCGGGAGAGACCCAGTACTTC.

The V gene is TRBV7-9, the J gene TRBJ1-1; D may be TRBD1 (6 bases). Germline V gene sequence: CDR1 SEHNR, CDR2 FQNEAQ (reference sequence). The germline V and J ends were trimmed by 6 bases and 5 bases, with 16 bases remaining between them. The CDR3 extends over 14 amino acids. The CDR3 spells CASSYGTSGTEAFF. The CDR3 bases are TGTGCCAGCAGTTACGGGACATCTGGAACTGAAGCTTTCTTT. Together with reference TRBV7-9 and TRBJ1-1, the CDR3 gives the full variable domain: DTGVSQNPRHKITKRGQNVTFRCDPISEHNRLYWYRQTLGQGPEFLTYFQNEAQLEKSRLLSDRFSAERPKGSFSTLEIQRTEQGDSAMYLCASSYGTSGTEAFFGQGTRLTVV.

The rearrangement uses TRBV12-5 and TRBJ2-3; the match to TRBD1 covers 8 bases. The germline gives CDR1 LGHNT, CDR2 FRNRAP. V gave up 3 bases and J gave up 6 bases; unmatched junction bases: 11. CDR3 size: 16 residues. CDR3 protein: CASGFIAGQGMDTQYF. The DNA of the CDR3 is TGTGCTAGTGGTTTTATAGCTGGACAGGGTATGGATACGCAGTATTTT.

This clone was recorded once. The chain uses TRBV15 and TRBJ1-2; TRBD1 is a possible D gene (5 bases). This CDR3 contains 13 residues. The V end was cut by 4 bases, the J end by 2 bases, with 8 bases between. Germline V gene lookup returns CDR1 LNHNV and CDR2 YYDKDF (reference sequence). CDR3 amino acids: CATSMGLNYGYTF. CDR3 coding DNA: TGTGCCACCAGCATGGGACTGAACTATGGCTACACCTTC.

This clone was seen a single time. The V call is TRBV5-6, the J call TRBJ1-6, with TRBD1 matching 8 bases. V shed 3 bases and J 9 bases; nucleotides not matched to a gene: 5. Germline loops: CDR1 SGHDT, CDR2 YYEEEE. The CDR3 extends over 14 amino acids. The CDR3 nucleotides are TGTGCCAGCAGCTGGCAGGGGGCCGCTTCACCCCTCCACTTT. It codes for CASSWQGAASPLHF. The full variable domain, rest sourced from reference TRBV5-6 and TRBJ1-6, is DAGVTQSPTHLIKTRGQQVTLRCSPKSGHDTVSWYQQALGQGPQFIFQYYEEEERQRGNFPDRFSGHQFPNYSSELNVNALLLGDSALYLCASSWQGAASPLHFGNGTRLTVT.